The T cell receptor beta chain described here comes from a study of metastatic and nonmetastatic thyroid tumors. Trimming cost V 4 bases and J 2 bases, with 15 bases left between them. CDR3 length: 15 residues. Germline values: CDR1 SGHDT, CDR2 YYEEEE. This clone was picked up a small number of times. This may come from a read error, since a much larger clone is one base off. Other DNA sequences in the same sample also yield this CDR3. TCRdb called clones again from the PCR reads with MiXCR. The sample holds about 19,000 clones, approximately 16% seen once. Thyroid surgery was preceded by no treatment in any patient.

The sample taken for sequencing was blood. This chain links TRBV5-6 with TRBJ2-5; the D gene is possibly TRBD2 (5 bases). This sequence was found in a male donor with papillary thyroid cancer or a benign thyroid nodule (not recorded which). Some clones in this sample may be carry-over from other donors' samples. The CDR3 sequence is CASSPAGGAQETQYF. CDR3 DNA: TGTGCCAGCAGCCCCGCTGGAGGTGCACAAGAGACCCAGTACTTC.